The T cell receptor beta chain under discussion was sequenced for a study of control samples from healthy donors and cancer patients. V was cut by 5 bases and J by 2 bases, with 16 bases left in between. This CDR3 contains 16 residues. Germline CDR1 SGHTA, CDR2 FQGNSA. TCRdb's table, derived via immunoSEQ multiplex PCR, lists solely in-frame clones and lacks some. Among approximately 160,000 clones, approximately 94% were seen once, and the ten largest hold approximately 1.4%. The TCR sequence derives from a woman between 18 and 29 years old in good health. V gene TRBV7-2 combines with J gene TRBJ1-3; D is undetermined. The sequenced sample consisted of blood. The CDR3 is CASSQNAFGAGNTIYF. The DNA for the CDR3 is TGTGCCAGCAGCCAAAACGCTTTTGGGGCTGGAAACACCATATATTTT.